The 10 T cell receptor beta chains given below trace back to one sample, sequenced in a study of identical twins. TCRdb re-derived calls from the 5' RACE reads in MiXCR, one entry per CDR3 protein. The sample has about 700,000 distinct CDR3 sequences, roughly 8% seen once. This same sample was also taken into another study, of yellow fever vaccine responses in identical twins.

The source material was PBMCs. The receptors shown here come from a woman under 30 in good health.

This clonotype was counted only a few times. The chain joins TRBV28 to TRBJ2-3, with 7 bases lining up with TRBD1. The CDR3 is 15 amino acids. Germline V CDR1 and CDR2: MDHEN, SYDVKM. The V segment lost 7 bases and the J segment 2 bases; nucleotides outside the gene matches: 9. CDR3 in amino acids: CASTLVTGYTDTQYF. In nucleotides, the CDR3 is TGTGCCAGCACCCTCGTGACAGGGTACACAGATACGCAGTATTTT. The full variable domain, rest sourced from reference TRBV28 and TRBJ2-3, is DVKVTQSSRYLVKRTGEKVFLECVQDMDHENMFWYRQDPGLGLRLIYFSYDVKMKEKGDIPEGYSVSREKKERFSLILESASTNQTSMYLCASTLVTGYTDTQYFGPGTRLTVL.

This clonotype came up many times. The CDR3 nucleotides are TGTGCCATCAGTACGGGTACCTCCTACGAGCAGTACTTC. Translated: CAISTGTSYEQYF. The chain recombines TRBV10-3 with TRBJ2-7; unclear D gene. The CDR3 covers 13 residues. V was cut by 5 bases and J by 0 bases, with 8 bases left in between. Germline CDR1 ENHRY, CDR2 SYGVKD.

This clonotype was seen ten or more times. The chain joins TRBV4-1 to TRBJ2-2; TRBD2 might be the D (6 bases). With 1 base removed from V and 3 bases from J, the gap between germline ends came to 15 bases. In germline, CDR1 is MGHRA, CDR2 YSYEKL. The CDR3 contains 17 residues. The CDR3 region has the DNA TGCGCCAGCAGCCAAGGTTCTCTAGCGCTCGACACCGGGGAGCTGTTTTTT. It yields the protein CASSQGSLALDTGELFF.

This clonotype was seen more than once but under ten times. The chain combines TRBV9 with TRBJ2-3, with 10 bases matching TRBD2. This CDR3 comprises 17 residues. Germline V gene lookup returns CDR1 SGDLS and CDR2 YYNGEE. The J segment lost 2 bases and the V segment lost 0 bases, leaving 6 bases of the junction unmatched. DNA of the CDR3: TGTGCCAGCAGCGTAGATCTAGCGGGGGTGCTCACAGATACGCAGTATTTT. Translating gives CASSVDLAGVLTDTQYF.

This clonotype occurred a few times. V and J are TRBV6-2 or TRBV6-3 and TRBJ2-3; perhaps TRBD1 as D (5 bases). V was clipped by 7 bases and J by 12 bases, with 29 bases between them. CDR1 and CDR2 from the germline V gene are MNHEY and SVGEGT. CDR3 size: 16 residues. For the CDR3, the DNA is TGTGCCAGCACTAAACTACAGGAGAACCTACGTCGGGTACAGTATTTT. Its protein product is CASTKLQENLRRVQYF.

This clonotype was observed a handful of times. V and J are TRBV7-3 and TRBJ2-7, with TRBD1 matching over 7 bases. Germline values: CDR1 SGHTA, CDR2 FQGTGA. J lost 4 bases, V lost 2 bases, and 8 bases had no gene match. The CDR3 has 15 residues. In nucleotides, the CDR3 is TGTGCCAGCAGCTTAGGGACAGAGGAAATGTACGAGCAGTACTTC. It yields the protein CASSLGTEEMYEQYF.

This clonotype was detected only a few times. The chain is built from TRBV18 and TRBJ2-5, with 7 positions matching TRBD2. From germline, CDR1 is KGHSH and CDR2 LQKENI. The CDR3 has 14 residues. V was clipped by 3 bases and J by 3 bases; unmatched bases: 4. The CDR3 nucleotides are TGTGCCAGCTCACCCGGGGGGATGGAAGAGACCCAGTACTTC. This encodes CASSPGGMEETQYF.

V is TRBV20-1 and J is TRBJ2-7, with D unresolved. Germline values: CDR1 DFQATT, CDR2 SNEGSKA (reference sequence). The CDR3 contains 17 residues. Trimming took 0 bases from V and 3 from J, leaving 21 bases between them. The CDR3 loop reads CSARDRGMRRNFYEQYF. CDR3 coding DNA: TGCAGTGCTAGAGATCGAGGCATGCGACGAAATTTCTACGAGCAGTACTTC.

This chain uses TRBV20-1 with TRBJ1-1; 7 bases align to TRBD1. Germline V gene data show CDR1 as DFQATT and CDR2 as SNEGSKA (reference sequence). CDR3 size: 13 residues. V dropped 4 bases and J dropped 1; count of bases not matched to a gene: 3. This CDR3 reads CSATGTENTEAFF. The CDR3 nucleotides read TGCAGTGCTACTGGGACAGAGAACACTGAAGCTTTCTTT.

The sample holds many counts of this clonotype. The genes are TRBV4-1 and TRBJ1-5; no clear D. The V gene lost 1 base and the J gene lost 7 bases, with 11 bases spanning the gap. CDR1 MGHRA and CDR2 YSYEKL come from the germline V gene. CDR3 length equals 14 residues. The CDR3: CASSQVSEGQPQHF. The CDR3 DNA reads TGCGCCAGCAGCCAAGTGAGTGAAGGACAGCCCCAGCATTTT.